The following is a T cell receptor beta chain sequence with its context. Its target is not known. Clones were read by immunoSEQ multiplex PCR, and TCRdb kept only the in-frame ones, dropping some. The table shows 150,000 to 200,000 clones, with around 94% occurring only once. The sample originates from a study of T cell responses to AZD1222 COVID-19 vaccine. Notes on the study in general: Spike-specific TCR breadth and depth both grew after two AZD1222 doses. Only a handful of AZD1222 recipients tested seropositive at baseline. The sample set comprised mostly white British donors with more females, and clonal diversity was possibly underestimated. Reportedly, nearly half the spike-specific TCRs target unmutated variant regions.

V gave up 0 bases and J gave up 6 bases, with 9 bases separating them. From germline, CDR1 is MNHEY and CDR2 SVGAGI. The CDR3 length is 15 residues. The chain is built from TRBV6-5 and TRBJ1-6; no firm D call. This sequence originates from an adult in good health. Sequencing used peripheral blood, obtained on day 0 of AZD1222 vaccination. Here the CDR3 DNA reads TGTGCCAGCAGTTACTCGGCCCAACCTAATTCACCCCTCCACTTT. The encoded protein is CASSYSAQPNSPLHF.